The rows below give T cell receptor beta chains drawn from one sample of a study of a mutant IDH1 vaccine in newly diagnosed glioma. Profiling relied on immunoSEQ multiplex PCR, and the TCRdb table lists in-frame clones only, not all of them. The sample lists about 54,000 clones, more than 80% seen once, with roughly 18% in the top ten. The source material was PBMCs, sampled from a glioma patient treated with radiotherapy, temozolomide or both. These receptors were obtained from a man aged 18-30 years with glioma. The conserved cysteine and the conserved F or W are not part of the CDR3 here. The order of the fields is J gene, V gene, clone size, D gene, CDR3 protein. A D gene is named only where the DNA matches it firmly. Rows may omit the clone size; those that give it use once, few, many or a size class.

J gene: TRBJ2-1
V gene: TRBV5-1
clone size: once
D gene: TRBD2
CDR3 protein: ASSFGTSSYNEQF

J gene: TRBJ2-1
V gene: TRBV27
clone size: -
D gene: TRBD2
CDR3 protein: ASSLGTSGIEQF

J gene: TRBJ1-2
V gene: TRBV6-6
clone size: -
D gene: -
CDR3 protein: ASREQGIGGYT

J gene: TRBJ2-6
V gene: TRBV19
clone size: -
D gene: -
CDR3 protein: AISRGYSGANVLT

J gene: TRBJ2-7
V gene: TRBV6-6
clone size: once
D gene: -
CDR3 protein: ASSYSDLSEQY

J gene: TRBJ1-2
V gene: TRBV7-9
clone size: few
D gene: -
CDR3 protein: ASSLTSDRLGYT

J gene: TRBJ1-5
V gene: TRBV7-2
clone size: -
D gene: TRBD1
CDR3 protein: ASSLNRQGRNQPQH

J gene: TRBJ2-3
V gene: TRBV10-2
clone size: -
D gene: TRBD2
CDR3 protein: ASKLAEFTDTQY

J gene: TRBJ1-1
V gene: TRBV9
clone size: -
D gene: -
CDR3 protein: ASSVENTEAF

J gene: TRBJ1-1
V gene: TRBV9
clone size: few
D gene: -
CDR3 protein: ASSVGYNTEAF

J gene: TRBJ1-5
V gene: TRBV6-6
clone size: -
D gene: -
CDR3 protein: ASSSKPGRSNQPQH

J gene: TRBJ2-4
V gene: TRBV30
clone size: -
D gene: TRBD1
CDR3 protein: AWSRNRGNIQY

J gene: TRBJ1-5
V gene: TRBV7-9
clone size: few
D gene: -
CDR3 protein: ASSPGGGGQPQH

J gene: TRBJ1-2
V gene: TRBV19
clone size: -
D gene: -
CDR3 protein: ASSMVQGANYGYT

J gene: TRBJ1-3
V gene: TRBV5-1
clone size: -
D gene: -
CDR3 protein: ASSSFTGNTIY

J gene: TRBJ1-3
V gene: TRBV2
clone size: -
D gene: -
CDR3 protein: ASREDLSGNTIY

J gene: TRBJ2-7
V gene: TRBV4-3
clone size: -
D gene: -
CDR3 protein: ASSQDNLYGEGEQY

J gene: TRBJ2-7
V gene: TRBV27
clone size: few
D gene: TRBD2
CDR3 protein: ASSMGTSGNEQY

J gene: TRBJ2-1
V gene: TRBV6-6
clone size: -
D gene: TRBD2
CDR3 protein: ASSGHSGSAYNEQF

J gene: TRBJ2-2
V gene: TRBV27
clone size: once
D gene: -
CDR3 protein: ASSPGTISTGELF

J gene: TRBJ2-3
V gene: TRBV29-1
clone size: -
D gene: TRBD2
CDR3 protein: SVRPSGSPTDTQY

J gene: TRBJ1-2
V gene: TRBV6-7
clone size: -
D gene: -
CDR3 protein: ASSYSTYGGIANYGYT

J gene: TRBJ2-5
V gene: TRBV5-5
clone size: once
D gene: -
CDR3 protein: ASSLRRSQETQY

J gene: TRBJ2-1
V gene: TRBV28
clone size: -
D gene: -
CDR3 protein: ASSLVRDEQF

J gene: TRBJ2-7
V gene: TRBV18
clone size: once
D gene: -
CDR3 protein: ASSPGGGGYEQY

J gene: TRBJ2-7
V gene: TRBV6-5
clone size: -
D gene: -
CDR3 protein: ASSYGQTYEQY

J gene: TRBJ2-5
V gene: TRBV27
clone size: -
D gene: TRBD2
CDR3 protein: ASSLVRTSFETQY

J gene: TRBJ2-7
V gene: TRBV5-1
clone size: -
D gene: TRBD2
CDR3 protein: ASSPNPTGLALYEQY

J gene: TRBJ1-2
V gene: TRBV5-6
clone size: -
D gene: TRBD1
CDR3 protein: ASSLMQGAGGRGYT

J gene: TRBJ2-7
V gene: TRBV5-6
clone size: -
D gene: -
CDR3 protein: ASSSDSFSYEQY

J gene: TRBJ2-2
V gene: TRBV30
clone size: -
D gene: -
CDR3 protein: AWNDGNTGELF

J gene: TRBJ2-1
V gene: TRBV5-4
clone size: once
D gene: TRBD1
CDR3 protein: ASSGRDRGLSEQF

J gene: TRBJ2-7
V gene: TRBV19
clone size: -
D gene: -
CDR3 protein: ASSISGYEQY

J gene: TRBJ2-7
V gene: TRBV6-5
clone size: -
D gene: -
CDR3 protein: ASSYSNGRSYEQY

J gene: TRBJ1-6
V gene: TRBV30
clone size: once
D gene: -
CDR3 protein: AWSVGGYPSPLH

J gene: TRBJ2-2
V gene: TRBV5-1
clone size: -
D gene: TRBD1
CDR3 protein: ASRGSGQAVTGELF

J gene: TRBJ2-7
V gene: TRBV2
clone size: once
D gene: -
CDR3 protein: ASLGRQGYEQY

J gene: TRBJ2-3
V gene: TRBV7-3
clone size: few
D gene: -
CDR3 protein: ASSLSWGRTDTQY

J gene: TRBJ1-2
V gene: TRBV29-1
clone size: -
D gene: TRBD1
CDR3 protein: SVGRVEGAQARGYT

J gene: TRBJ1-1
V gene: TRBV2
clone size: -
D gene: -
CDR3 protein: ASSRGFGRVTEAF

J gene: TRBJ2-7
V gene: TRBV4-2
clone size: -
D gene: -
CDR3 protein: ASSQEAVVGSYEQY

J gene: TRBJ1-2
V gene: TRBV5-1
clone size: once
D gene: TRBD1
CDR3 protein: ASSLDRGIYGYT

J gene: TRBJ1-2
V gene: TRBV25-1
clone size: -
D gene: -
CDR3 protein: ASSEKQALNYGYT

J gene: TRBJ2-7
V gene: TRBV5-1
clone size: -
D gene: TRBD1
CDR3 protein: ASSFKSETGGSTYEQY

J gene: TRBJ1-1
V gene: TRBV7-9
clone size: -
D gene: -
CDR3 protein: ASSLDRGFPEAF

J gene: TRBJ2-4
V gene: TRBV5-4
clone size: -
D gene: -
CDR3 protein: ASSLVGAKNIQY